This T cell receptor beta chain was sequenced for a study of blood T cell repertoires in COVID-19. Some clones are missing from TCRdb's copy, which holds only in-frame ones; the method was immunoSEQ multiplex PCR. The sample holds about 120,000 clones, 85% to 90% seen once. Trimming removed 2 bases at V and 5 bases at J, with 9 bases between. Germline V gene sequence: CDR1 MNHEY, CDR2 SMNVEV (reference sequence). The CDR3 is 13 amino acids. The sample consisted of peripheral blood. This TCR was sampled from an older man with acute or convalescent COVID-19. The rearrangement joins TRBV27 to TRBJ1-1; no clear D gene. In nucleotides, the CDR3 is TGTGCCAGCAGTTTAGCTGAGAAGACTGAAGCTTTCTTT. It specifies CASSLAEKTEAFF.